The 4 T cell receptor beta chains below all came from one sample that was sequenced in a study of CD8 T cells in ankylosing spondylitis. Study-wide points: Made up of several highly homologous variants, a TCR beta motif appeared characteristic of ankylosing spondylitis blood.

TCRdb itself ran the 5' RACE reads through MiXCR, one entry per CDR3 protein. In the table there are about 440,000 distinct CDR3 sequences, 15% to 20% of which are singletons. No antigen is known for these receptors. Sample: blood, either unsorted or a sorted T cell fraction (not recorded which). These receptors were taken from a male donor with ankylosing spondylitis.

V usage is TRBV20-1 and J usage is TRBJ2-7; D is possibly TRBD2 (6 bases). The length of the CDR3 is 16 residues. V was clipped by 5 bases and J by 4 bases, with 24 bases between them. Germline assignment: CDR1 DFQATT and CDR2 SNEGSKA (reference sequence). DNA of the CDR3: TGCAGTGCTTCCGGTATAGGGAGGAAGTCTGGGTACGAGCAGTACTTC. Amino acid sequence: CSASGIGRKSGYEQYF.

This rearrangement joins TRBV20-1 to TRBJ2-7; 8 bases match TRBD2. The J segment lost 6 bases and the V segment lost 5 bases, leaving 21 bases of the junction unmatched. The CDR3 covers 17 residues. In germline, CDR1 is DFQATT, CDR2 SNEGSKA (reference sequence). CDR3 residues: CSARGKRGYQGDGEQYF. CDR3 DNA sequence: TGCAGTGCTCGGGGCAAGCGGGGGTACCAAGGAGATGGCGAGCAGTACTTC.

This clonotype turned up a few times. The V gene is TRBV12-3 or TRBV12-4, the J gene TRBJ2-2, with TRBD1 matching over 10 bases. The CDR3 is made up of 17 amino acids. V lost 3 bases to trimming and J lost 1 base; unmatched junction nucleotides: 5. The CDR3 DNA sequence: TGTGCCAGCAGTTTTGGGGGACAGGGGCAGAACACCGGGGAGCTGTTTTTT. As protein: CASSFGGQGQNTGELFF.

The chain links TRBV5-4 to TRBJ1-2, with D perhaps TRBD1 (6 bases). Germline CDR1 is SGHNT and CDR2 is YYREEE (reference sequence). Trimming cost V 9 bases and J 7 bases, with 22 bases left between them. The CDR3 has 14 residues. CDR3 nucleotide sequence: TGTGCCATTAAGGGGGTGAATGGGAGGTCTGGCTACACCTTC. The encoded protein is CAIKGVNGRSGYTF.